A selection of T cell receptor beta chains follows, all from one sample in a study of T cells in localized non-small cell lung cancer. Assay: immunoSEQ multiplex PCR; the TCRdb copy retains only in-frame clones and omits some. Of about 77,000 clones listed, 88% are singletons. The sample was peripheral blood, taken before any cancer treatment. The receptors derive from a woman aged 35 to 75 with stage I squamous cell lung carcinoma. Each CDR3 is given with its conserved first and last residue. The D gene is left open where the match is weak. The size field is filled for only some rows; it gives once, few, many or a size class.

v_call	j_call	d_call	clone_size	cdr3_nt	cdr3_aa
TRBV27	TRBJ2-1	.	.	TGTGCCAGCAGTTTAAATCAGTACAATGAGCAGTTCTTC	CASSLNQYNEQFF
TRBV5-6	TRBJ1-2	.	.	TGTGCCAGCAGCTCGGGACGGGTCTATGGCTACACCTTC	CASSSGRVYGYTF
TRBV7-7	TRBJ1-3	TRBD1	.	TGTGCTAGCAGCTCCCGGACAGGGGTAAGCTCTGGAAACACCATATATTTT	CASSSRTGVSSGNTIYF
TRBV9	TRBJ1-1	.	.	TGTGCCAGCAGCGTAGAGGGGGGAACTGAAGCTTTCTTT	CASSVEGGTEAFF
TRBV6-5	TRBJ1-4	TRBD1	.	TGTGCCACCAACCGGAAGGGGGCGACGGAAAAACTGTTTTTT	CATNRKGATEKLFF
TRBV27	TRBJ2-3	TRBD2	.	TGTGCCAGCCGTCTAGCGGAGTACTCCACAGATACGCAGTATTTT	CASRLAEYSTDTQYF
TRBV6-4	TRBJ1-6	.	.	TGTGCCAGCAGGGCCAGCTCCTATAATTCACCCCTCCACTTT	CASRASSYNSPLHF
TRBV9	TRBJ2-1	.	.	TGTGCCAGCAGCGTATCGACGAGCTCCTACAATGAGCAGTTCTTC	CASSVSTSSYNEQFF
TRBV6-1	TRBJ1-2	.	.	TGTGCCAGCAGGCCGACAGCTAACTATGGCTACACCTTC	CASRPTANYGYTF
TRBV27	TRBJ1-5	TRBD1	.	TGTGCCAGCAGTTTACTTGGACAGGGGTCCGTAAGCAATCAGCCCCAGCATTTT	CASSLLGQGSVSNQPQHF
TRBV5-6	TRBJ1-5	.	.	TGTGCCAGCAGCCTGGGGGGGGCTCGAGGCGCGAATCAGCCCCAGCATTTT	CASSLGGARGANQPQHF
TRBV2	TRBJ1-4	TRBD1	.	TGTGCCAGCAGTGGGATACCGGGACAGGGGGTTGTACTGCCTAATGAAAAACTGTTTTTT	CASSGIPGQGVVLPNEKLFF
TRBV11-2	TRBJ1-4	TRBD1	.	TGTGCCAGCAGCGATCGGGACAGGGTCCCTGAAAAACTGTTTTTT	CASSDRDRVPEKLFF
TRBV12-5	TRBJ2-7	.	.	TGTGCTAGTGGTTTGGCCAGGATACCTCCGGGCGAGCAGTACTTC	CASGLARIPPGEQYF
TRBV27	TRBJ1-1	.	.	TGTGCCAGCAGTTTTGCGGCTCGAACGGAGGCTTTCTTT	CASSFAARTEAFF
TRBV16	TRBJ2-2	TRBD1	once	TGTGCCAGCAGTCGGACAGGGGGCTACACCGGGGAGCTGTTTTTT	CASSRTGGYTGELFF
TRBV2	TRBJ1-2	TRBD1	.	TGTGCCAGCAGTGTAGGGACAGGGGCGAACTATGGCTACACCTTC	CASSVGTGANYGYTF
TRBV29-1	TRBJ1-1	.	.	TGCAGCGTTGAAGTTTGGTACAACACTGAAGCTTTCTTT	CSVEVWYNTEAFF
TRBV6-5	TRBJ1-2	.	.	TGTGCCAGCAGCCCTGGGGGGCCGCCGGTCTATGGCTACACCTTC	CASSPGGPPVYGYTF
TRBV28	TRBJ1-6	.	.	TGTGCCAGCATGGGGGACTCCTATAATTCACCCCTCCACTTT	CASMGDSYNSPLHF
TRBV10-1	TRBJ2-3	TRBD2	once	TGCGCCAGCAGTGCCGAGCGGGGGAGGGCAGATACGCAGTATTTT	CASSAERGRADTQYF
TRBV19	TRBJ1-1	.	once	TGTGCCAGTAGTATTTTCAGGGATTCTGAAGCTTTCTTT	CASSIFRDSEAFF
TRBV6-1	TRBJ2-1	.	.	TGTGCCAGCAGACCCGGGATATTAAGCAATGAGCAGTTCTTC	CASRPGILSNEQFF
TRBV6-6	TRBJ1-3	.	.	TGTGCCAGCAGTTACGTTGGAAACACCATATATTTT	CASSYVGNTIYF
TRBV14	TRBJ1-6	.	.	TGTGCCAGCAGCCAAGATCGCAGGTTTTCACCCCTCCACTTT	CASSQDRRFSPLHF
TRBV5-6	TRBJ2-7	TRBD1	.	TGTGCCAGCAGCTTCAAGGGGGCGAGGGAGCAGTACTTC	CASSFKGAREQYF
TRBV4-1	TRBJ1-3	.	.	TGCGCCAGCAGCCCGACACATTACTCTGGAAACACCATATATTTT	CASSPTHYSGNTIYF
TRBV6-6	TRBJ2-7	TRBD1	.	TGTGCCAGCAGTTCTCCCGACTGGACAGGGCTCTACGAGCAGTACTTC	CASSSPDWTGLYEQYF
TRBV10-3	TRBJ2-7	.	.	TGTGCCATCACCCGCCAGGACGGCTACGAGCAGTACTTC	CAITRQDGYEQYF
TRBV19	TRBJ1-1	.	.	TGTGCCAGTAGTAGAAACACTGAAGCTTTCTTT	CASSRNTEAFF
TRBV15	TRBJ1-5	.	.	TGTGCCACCAGCCCAAGTGGGAGAGATAGCAATCAGCCCCAGCATTTT	CATSPSGRDSNQPQHF
TRBV19	TRBJ1-2	TRBD1	.	TGTGCCAGTAGCCCAACCGGGGACAGTAGGCGAGGCTACACCTTC	CASSPTGDSRRGYTF
TRBV6-1	TRBJ1-3	.	.	TGTGCCAGCAGTGAAGCGACGGGCGTCTCTGGAAACACCATATATTTT	CASSEATGVSGNTIYF
TRBV6-5	TRBJ1-6	.	.	TGTGCCAGCAGTTACTCGAGGGTGGACCATAATTCACCCCTCCACTTT	CASSYSRVDHNSPLHF
TRBV4-1	TRBJ2-2	.	few	TGCGCCAGCAGCCACTTGGGCCACGCGAACACCGGGGAGCTGTTTTTT	CASSHLGHANTGELFF
TRBV6-1	TRBJ2-4	.	once	TGTGCCAGCAGTGAAGCGGGGGGGGCGCAGGGAAACATTCAGTACTTC	CASSEAGGAQGNIQYF
TRBV4-1	TRBJ1-1	TRBD1	.	TGCGCCAGCAGCCAAGGGGGACAGGGTACGAACACTGAAGCTTTCTTT	CASSQGGQGTNTEAFF
TRBV27	TRBJ2-2	TRBD1	few	TGTGCCAGCAGTTTGGGACAGGGGCCGTCCGGGGAGCTGTTTTTT	CASSLGQGPSGELFF
TRBV30	TRBJ2-2	TRBD1	.	TGTGCCTGGACACGGGGACAGCTCGTAACCGGGGAGCTGTTTTTT	CAWTRGQLVTGELFF
TRBV6-1	TRBJ1-5	.	.	TGTGCCAGCACCTTAGACGGGATCAATCAGCCCCAGCATTTT	CASTLDGINQPQHF
TRBV5-6	TRBJ1-6	.	.	TGTGCCAGCAGCTTGGGCCGCCTCGCAACAAATTCACCCCTCCACTTT	CASSLGRLATNSPLHF
TRBV14	TRBJ2-7	TRBD2	.	TGTGCCAGCAGCCAAGTCGGGACTAGCGGGGGGCGGTACGAGCAGTACTTC	CASSQVGTSGGRYEQYF
TRBV7-2	TRBJ2-5	.	.	TGTGCCAGCAGCCAACTCAAGGGGGAGACCCAGTACTTC	CASSQLKGETQYF
TRBV6-5	TRBJ1-3	.	.	TGTGCCAGCATCCCCGCCGGCTCTGGAAACACCATATATTTT	CASIPAGSGNTIYF
TRBV5-4	TRBJ1-1	.	.	TGTGCCAGCAGCTTGGGGGGGGCAGGAAACACTGAAGCTTTCTTT	CASSLGGAGNTEAFF